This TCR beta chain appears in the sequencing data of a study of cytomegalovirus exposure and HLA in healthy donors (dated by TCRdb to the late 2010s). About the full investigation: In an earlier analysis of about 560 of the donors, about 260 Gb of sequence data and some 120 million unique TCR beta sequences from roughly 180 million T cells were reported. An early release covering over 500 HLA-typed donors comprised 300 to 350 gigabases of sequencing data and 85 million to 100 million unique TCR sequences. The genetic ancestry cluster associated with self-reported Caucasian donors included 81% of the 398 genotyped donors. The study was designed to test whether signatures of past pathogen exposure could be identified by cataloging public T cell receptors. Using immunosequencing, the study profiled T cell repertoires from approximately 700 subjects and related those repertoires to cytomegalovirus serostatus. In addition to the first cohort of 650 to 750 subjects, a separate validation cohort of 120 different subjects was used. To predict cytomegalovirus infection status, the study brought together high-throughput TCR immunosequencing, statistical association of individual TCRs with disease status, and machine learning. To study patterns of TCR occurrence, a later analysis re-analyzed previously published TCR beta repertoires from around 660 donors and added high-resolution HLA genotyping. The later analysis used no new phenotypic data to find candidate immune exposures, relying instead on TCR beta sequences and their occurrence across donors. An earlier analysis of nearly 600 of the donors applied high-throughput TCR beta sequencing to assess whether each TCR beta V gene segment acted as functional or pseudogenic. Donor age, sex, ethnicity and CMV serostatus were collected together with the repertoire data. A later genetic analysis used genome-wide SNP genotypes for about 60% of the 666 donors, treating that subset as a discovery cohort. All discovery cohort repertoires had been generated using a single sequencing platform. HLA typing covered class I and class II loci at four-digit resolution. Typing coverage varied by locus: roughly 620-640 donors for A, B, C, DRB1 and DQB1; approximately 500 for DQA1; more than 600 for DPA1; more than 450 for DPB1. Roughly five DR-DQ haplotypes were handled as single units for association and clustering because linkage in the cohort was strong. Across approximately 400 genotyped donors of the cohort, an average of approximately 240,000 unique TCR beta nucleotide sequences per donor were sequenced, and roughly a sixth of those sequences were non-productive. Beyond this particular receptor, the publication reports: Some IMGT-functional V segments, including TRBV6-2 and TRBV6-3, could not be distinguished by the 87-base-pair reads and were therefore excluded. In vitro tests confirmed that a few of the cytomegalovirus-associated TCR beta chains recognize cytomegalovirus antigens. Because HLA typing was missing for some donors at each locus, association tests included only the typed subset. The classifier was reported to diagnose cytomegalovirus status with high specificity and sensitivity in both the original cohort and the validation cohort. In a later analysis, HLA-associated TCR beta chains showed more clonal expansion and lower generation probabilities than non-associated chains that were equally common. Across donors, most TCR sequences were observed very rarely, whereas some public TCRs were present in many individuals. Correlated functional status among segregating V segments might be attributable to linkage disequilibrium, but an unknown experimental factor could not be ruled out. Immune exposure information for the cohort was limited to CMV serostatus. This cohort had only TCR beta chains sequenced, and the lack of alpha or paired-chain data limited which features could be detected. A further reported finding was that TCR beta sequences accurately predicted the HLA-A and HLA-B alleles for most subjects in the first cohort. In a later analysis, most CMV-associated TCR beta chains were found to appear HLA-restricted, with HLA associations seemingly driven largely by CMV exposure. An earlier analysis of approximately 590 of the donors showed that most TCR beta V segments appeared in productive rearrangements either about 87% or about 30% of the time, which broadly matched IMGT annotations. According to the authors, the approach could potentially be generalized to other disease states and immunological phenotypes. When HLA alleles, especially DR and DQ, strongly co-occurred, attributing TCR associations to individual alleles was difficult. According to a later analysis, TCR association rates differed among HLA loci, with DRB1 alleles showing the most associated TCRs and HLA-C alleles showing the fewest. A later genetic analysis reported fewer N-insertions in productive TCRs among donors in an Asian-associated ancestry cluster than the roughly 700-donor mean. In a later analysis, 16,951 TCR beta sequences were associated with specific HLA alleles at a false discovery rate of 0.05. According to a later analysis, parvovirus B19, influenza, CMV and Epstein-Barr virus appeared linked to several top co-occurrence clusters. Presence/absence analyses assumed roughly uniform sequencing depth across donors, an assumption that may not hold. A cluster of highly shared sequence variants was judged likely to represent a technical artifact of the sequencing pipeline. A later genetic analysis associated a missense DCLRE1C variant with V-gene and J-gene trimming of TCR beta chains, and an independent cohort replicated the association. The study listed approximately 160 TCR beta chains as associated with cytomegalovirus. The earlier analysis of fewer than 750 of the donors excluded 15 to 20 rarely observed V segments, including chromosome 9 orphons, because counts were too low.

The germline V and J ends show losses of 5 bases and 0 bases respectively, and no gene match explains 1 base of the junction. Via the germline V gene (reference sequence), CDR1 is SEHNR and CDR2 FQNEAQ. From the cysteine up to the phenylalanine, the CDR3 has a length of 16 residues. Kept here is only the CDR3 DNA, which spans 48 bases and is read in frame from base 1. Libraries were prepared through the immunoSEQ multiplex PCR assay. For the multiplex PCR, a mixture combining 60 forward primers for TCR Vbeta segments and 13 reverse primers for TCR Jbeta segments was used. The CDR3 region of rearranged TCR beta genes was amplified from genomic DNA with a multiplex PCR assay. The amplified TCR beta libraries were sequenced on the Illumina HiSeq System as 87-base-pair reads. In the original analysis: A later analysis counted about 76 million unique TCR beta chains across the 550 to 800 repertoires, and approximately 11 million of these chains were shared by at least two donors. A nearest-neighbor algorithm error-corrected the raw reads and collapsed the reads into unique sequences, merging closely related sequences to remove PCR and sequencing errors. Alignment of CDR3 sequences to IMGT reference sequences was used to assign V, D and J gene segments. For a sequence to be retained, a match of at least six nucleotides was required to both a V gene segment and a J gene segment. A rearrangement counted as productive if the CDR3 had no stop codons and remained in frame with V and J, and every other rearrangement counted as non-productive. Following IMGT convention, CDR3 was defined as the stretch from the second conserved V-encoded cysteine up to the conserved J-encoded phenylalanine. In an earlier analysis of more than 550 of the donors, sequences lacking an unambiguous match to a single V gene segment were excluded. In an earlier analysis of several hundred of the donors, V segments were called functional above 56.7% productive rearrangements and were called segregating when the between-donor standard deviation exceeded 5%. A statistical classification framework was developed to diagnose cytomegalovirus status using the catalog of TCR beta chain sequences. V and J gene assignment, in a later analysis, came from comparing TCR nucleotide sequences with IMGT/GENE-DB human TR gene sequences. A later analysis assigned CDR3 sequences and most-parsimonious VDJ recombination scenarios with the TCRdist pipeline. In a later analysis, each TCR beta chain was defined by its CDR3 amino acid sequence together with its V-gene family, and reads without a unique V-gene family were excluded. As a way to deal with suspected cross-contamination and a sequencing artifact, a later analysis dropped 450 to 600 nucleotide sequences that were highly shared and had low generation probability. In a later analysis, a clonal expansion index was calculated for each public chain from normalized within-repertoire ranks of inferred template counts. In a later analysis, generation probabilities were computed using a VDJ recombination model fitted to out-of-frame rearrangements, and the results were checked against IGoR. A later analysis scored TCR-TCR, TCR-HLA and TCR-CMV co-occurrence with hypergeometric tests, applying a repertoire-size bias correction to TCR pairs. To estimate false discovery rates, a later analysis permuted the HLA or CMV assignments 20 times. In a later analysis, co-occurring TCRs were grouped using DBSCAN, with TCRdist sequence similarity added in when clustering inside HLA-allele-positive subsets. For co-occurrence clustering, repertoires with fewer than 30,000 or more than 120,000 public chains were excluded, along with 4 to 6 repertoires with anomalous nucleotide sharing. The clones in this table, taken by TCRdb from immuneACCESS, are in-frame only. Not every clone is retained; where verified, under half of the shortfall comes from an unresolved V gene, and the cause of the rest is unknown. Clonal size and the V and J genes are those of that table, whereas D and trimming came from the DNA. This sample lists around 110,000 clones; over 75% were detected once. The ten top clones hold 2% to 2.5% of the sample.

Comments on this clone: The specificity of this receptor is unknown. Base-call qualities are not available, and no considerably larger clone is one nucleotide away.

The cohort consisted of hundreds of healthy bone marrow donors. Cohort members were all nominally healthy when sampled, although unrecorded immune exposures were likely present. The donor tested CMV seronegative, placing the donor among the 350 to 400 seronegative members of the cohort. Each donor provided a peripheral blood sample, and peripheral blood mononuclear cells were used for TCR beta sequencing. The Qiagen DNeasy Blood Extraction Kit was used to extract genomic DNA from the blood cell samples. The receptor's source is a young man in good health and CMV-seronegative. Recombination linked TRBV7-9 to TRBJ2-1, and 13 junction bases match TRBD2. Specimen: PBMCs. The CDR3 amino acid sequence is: CASSRTSGGSYNEQFF. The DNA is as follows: TGTGCCAGCAGCCGGACTAGCGGGGGCTCCTACAATGAGCAGTTCTTC.